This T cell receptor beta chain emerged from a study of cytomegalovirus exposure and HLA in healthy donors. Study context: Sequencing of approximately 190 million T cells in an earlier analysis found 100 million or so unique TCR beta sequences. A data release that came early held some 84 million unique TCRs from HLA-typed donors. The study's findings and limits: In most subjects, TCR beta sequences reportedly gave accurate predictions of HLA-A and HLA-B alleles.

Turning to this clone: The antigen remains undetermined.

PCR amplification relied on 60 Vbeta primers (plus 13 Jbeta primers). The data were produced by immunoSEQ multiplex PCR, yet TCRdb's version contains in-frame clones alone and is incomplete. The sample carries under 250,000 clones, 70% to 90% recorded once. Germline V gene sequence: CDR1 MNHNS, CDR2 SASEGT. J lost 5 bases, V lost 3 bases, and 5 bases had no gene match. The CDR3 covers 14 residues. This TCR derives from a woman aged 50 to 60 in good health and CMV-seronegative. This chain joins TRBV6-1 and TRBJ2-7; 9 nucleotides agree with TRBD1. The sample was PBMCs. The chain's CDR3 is CASSEGQGRDEQYF. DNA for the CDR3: TGTGCCAGCAGTGAGGGACAGGGAAGGGACGAGCAGTACTTC.